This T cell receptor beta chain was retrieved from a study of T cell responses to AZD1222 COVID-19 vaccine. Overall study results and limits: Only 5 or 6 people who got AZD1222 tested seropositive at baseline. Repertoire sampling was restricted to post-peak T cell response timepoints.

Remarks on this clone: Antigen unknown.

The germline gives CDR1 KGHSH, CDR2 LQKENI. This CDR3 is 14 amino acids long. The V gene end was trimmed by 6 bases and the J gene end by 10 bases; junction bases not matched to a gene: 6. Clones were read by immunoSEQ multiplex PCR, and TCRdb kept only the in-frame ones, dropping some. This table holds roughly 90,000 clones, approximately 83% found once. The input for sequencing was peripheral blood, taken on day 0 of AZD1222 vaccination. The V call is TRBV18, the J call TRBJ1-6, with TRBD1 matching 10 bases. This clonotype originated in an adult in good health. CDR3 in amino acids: CASSPGTGVSPLHF. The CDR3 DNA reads TGTGCCAGCTCCCCCGGGACAGGGGTGTCACCCCTCCACTTT.